A single sample is the source of the 17 T cell receptor beta chains below, sequenced in a study of T cells in Graves' hyperthyroidism and ophthalmopathy. Regions amplified from RNA transcripts were the TCR beta CDR3 regions. The study used the HTBI primer set for a first-round RT-PCR of the TCR CDR3. Via MiXCR, TCRdb re-called the multiplex PCR reads, giving one row per CDR3 protein. The table lists tens of thousands of distinct CDR3 sequences, around 50% of them singletons. Input material: blood. These TCRs come from a woman aged 60-75 years with Graves' ophthalmopathy.

The rearrangement joins TRBV3-1 to TRBJ1-1; 10 bases are a match to TRBD1. This CDR3 comprises 14 residues. The V gene's germline CDR1 is LGHDT and CDR2 YNNKEL (reference sequence). The V and J ends lost 5 bases and 7 bases, in that order; junction bases with no gene match: 7. The CDR3 DNA follows: TGTGCCAGCAGCTTCGGACAGGGGGGTAGTGAAGCTTTCTTT. It is translated as CASSFGQGGSEAFF.

Many counts were recorded for this clonotype. The V gene is TRBV12-3 or TRBV12-4, the J gene TRBJ1-5; D not certain. Trimming took off 9 bases at V and 5 bases at J, with 11 bases between the two ends. The CDR3 totals 12 residues. CDR3 sequence: CASSRPYQPQHF. CDR3 nucleotides: TGTGCCAGTTCCAGGCCGTATCAGCCCCAGCATTTT.

The table lists this clonotype with many counts. The chain has TRBV5-1 and TRBJ2-3; 11 bases fit TRBD2. Looked up from germline, CDR1 is SGHRS and CDR2 is YFSETQ. The CDR3 has 19 residues. V shed 5 bases, J shed 5 bases, and the junction held 19 bases outside the gene matches. CDR3 protein: CASRRTFSGRATQGDTQYF. In DNA, the CDR3 is TGCGCCAGCAGACGGACATTTAGCGGGAGGGCCACTCAGGGAGATACGCAGTATTTT.

This clonotype has at least ten counts. The rearrangement joins TRBV7-6 to TRBJ2-3, with 14 bases aligning to TRBD2. Per germline, CDR1 SGHVS and CDR2 FNYEAQ. Trimming cost V 5 bases and J 3 bases; bases outside gene matches: 4. The CDR3 consists of 16 residues. The CDR3 region has the DNA TGTGCCAGCAGCCGACTAGCGGGAGGGACGACAGATACGCAGTATTTT. Amino acids: CASSRLAGGTTDTQYF.

The chain combines TRBV12-3 or TRBV12-4 with TRBJ2-1; D remains unclear. V was clipped by 3 bases and J by 5 bases, with 14 bases between them. This CDR3 region has 15 residues. The CDR3 here is CASSLGLVAHNEQFF. Written as DNA, the CDR3 is TGTGCCAGCAGTTTGGGGTTAGTGGCCCACAATGAGCAGTTCTTC.

CDR3 region: CASVTGAGELFF. The CDR3 DNA is TGTGCCAGCGTAACAGGGGCTGGGGAGCTGTTTTTT. This sequence joins TRBV18 and TRBJ2-2, with 7 bases lining up with TRBD1. This CDR3 has 12 residues. In germline, CDR1 is KGHSH, CDR2 LQKENI. After removal of 8 bases from V and 8 bases from J, the junction contained 5 bases not matched to a gene.

This chain uses TRBV5-1 with TRBJ2-7; 13 bases fit TRBD2. This CDR3 is built from 19 residues. The trim removed 2 bases at V and 5 bases at J, leaving 16 bases unmatched. In germline, CDR1 is SGHRS, CDR2 YFSETQ. This CDR3 reads CASSLRTSGGTGRANEQYF. In DNA, the CDR3 is TGCGCCAGCAGCTTAAGGACTAGCGGGGGCACCGGGAGGGCTAACGAGCAGTACTTC.

The rearrangement uses TRBV24-1 and TRBJ1-2; D call uncertain. V lost 5 bases and J lost 0, with 30 bases in between. There are 21 residues in the CDR3. Germline V gives CDR1 KGHDR, CDR2 SFDVKD. The CDR3 DNA follows: TGTGCCACCAGTGTCCCTTTTAGAGTGGCTATATTCTTATGTGCTAACTATGGCTACACCTTC. Translated, it gives CATSVPFRVAIFLCANYGYTF.

This clonotype was counted once. The chain is built from TRBV7-8 and TRBJ2-6; 12 bases map to TRBD1. Germline V lookup: CDR1 SGHVS, CDR2 FQNEAQ. The CDR3 sequence is 19 residues long. V shed 1 base and J 4 bases; nucleotides not matched to a gene: 8. The CDR3, as DNA: TGTGCCAGCAGCTTAGAAATGAGGGACAGGGGGCGCGGGGCCAACGTCCTGACTTTC. This sequence encodes CASSLEMRDRGRGANVLTF. The variable domain in full, with the rest retrieved from reference TRBV7-8 and TRBJ2-6, is GAGVSQSPRYKVAKRGQDVALRCDPISGHVSLFWYQQALGQGPEFLTYFQNEAQLDKSGLPSDRFFAERPEGSVSTLKIQRTQQEDSAVYLCASSLEMRDRGRGANVLTFGAGSRLTVL.

J is TRBJ2-1 and V is TRBV10-1; TRBD2 matches 9 bases. The CDR3 spans 13 residues. J lost 7 bases, V lost 6 bases, and 4 bases had no gene match. Looked up from germline, CDR1 is WNHNN and CDR2 is SYGVQD (reference sequence). In DNA form, the CDR3 reads TGCGCCAGCAGATTAGCGGGAGTAAATGAGCAGTTCTTC. Residues: CASRLAGVNEQFF.

This clonotype came up many times. V gene TRBV28 combines with J gene TRBJ2-7; no definite D call. The V and J ends lost 2 bases and 3 bases respectively, with 5 bases between them. This CDR3 comprises 12 residues. Germline CDR1 is MDHEN and CDR2 is SYDVKM. Here the CDR3 reads CASSLNGYEQYF. The CDR3 DNA follows: TGTGCCAGCAGTTTAAATGGCTACGAGCAGTACTTC.

This clonotype was detected ten times or more. This chain uses TRBV4-3 with TRBJ2-1, with no clear D. Germline V gene data show CDR1 as LGHNA and CDR2 as YSLEER. This CDR3 spans 15 amino acids. Trimming cost V 0 bases and J 2 bases, with 8 bases left between them. CDR3 sequence reads: CASSQEPSPYNEQFF. CDR3 nucleotides: TGCGCCAGCAGCCAAGAGCCCAGCCCCTACAATGAGCAGTTCTTC.

V gene TRBV7-9 combines with J gene TRBJ2-5, with TRBD1 as a possible D gene (6 bases). Germline assignment: CDR1 SEHNR and CDR2 FQNEAQ (reference sequence). The CDR3 loop spans 15 amino acids. Trimming shortened V by 5 bases and J by 3 bases, and 16 bases separated the two germline ends. CDR3 loop: CASSRTGSAEETQYF. The DNA of the CDR3 is TGTGCCAGCAGCAGAACAGGGTCGGCTGAAGAGACCCAGTACTTC.

About this clonotype itself: Relative to the germline gene, one junction end is altered; a read error may explain this. The CDR3 coding sequence is TGTGCCAGCGGCAGGGACAGCATAGCTGGAAACGCCATATATTTT. Protein sequence: CASGRDSIAGNAIYF. The V gene is TRBV7-6, the J gene TRBJ1-3; 7 bases match TRBD1. The CDR3 has 15 amino acids. Germline lookup yields CDR1 SGHVS and CDR2 FNYEAQ. Full variable domain (rest looked up from reference TRBV7-6 and TRBJ1-3): GAGVSQSPRYKVTKRGQDVALRCDPISGHVSLYWYRQALGQGPEFLTYFNYEAQQDKSGLPNDRFSAERPEGSISTLTIQRTEQRDSAMYRCASGRDSIAGNAIYFGEGSWLTVV.

As regards this clonotype: A much bigger clone sits one base away, suggesting this may be a read error. V gene TRBV4-2 combines with J gene TRBJ1-2, with 8 bases fitting TRBD1. CDR3 length: 20 residues. The germline V gene has CDR1 LGHNA and CDR2 YNFKEQ. CDR3 protein: CASSPSFTRTGPRANYAYTF. The CDR3 DNA follows: TGTGCCAGCAGCCCATCTTTTACTAGGACAGGGCCTCGAGCTAACTATGCCTACACCTTC.

This clonotype was seen only once. The genes are TRBV10-3 and TRBJ2-5, with 7 bases matching TRBD2. The CDR3 covers 15 residues. V dropped 3 bases and J dropped 2; count of bases not matched to a gene: 6. The germline V gene has CDR1 ENHRY and CDR2 SYGVKD. The CDR3 region is CAISDRGLEQETQYF. The CDR3 nucleotides are TGTGCCATCAGTGACCGCGGACTAGAGCAAGAGACCCAGTACTTC.

Notes on this clonotype: An end of the junction differs from the germline gene, which may be a read error. This chain joins TRBV5-4 and TRBJ1-6; 8 positions match TRBD1. Looked up from germline, CDR1 is SGHNT and CDR2 is YYREEE (reference sequence). This CDR3 is 17 amino acids long. In nucleotides, the CDR3 is TGCGCCAGCAGGGACGACCTCGGACAGGGTGTTAATTCACCCCTCCACTTT. Translated: CASRDDLGQGVNSPLHF.